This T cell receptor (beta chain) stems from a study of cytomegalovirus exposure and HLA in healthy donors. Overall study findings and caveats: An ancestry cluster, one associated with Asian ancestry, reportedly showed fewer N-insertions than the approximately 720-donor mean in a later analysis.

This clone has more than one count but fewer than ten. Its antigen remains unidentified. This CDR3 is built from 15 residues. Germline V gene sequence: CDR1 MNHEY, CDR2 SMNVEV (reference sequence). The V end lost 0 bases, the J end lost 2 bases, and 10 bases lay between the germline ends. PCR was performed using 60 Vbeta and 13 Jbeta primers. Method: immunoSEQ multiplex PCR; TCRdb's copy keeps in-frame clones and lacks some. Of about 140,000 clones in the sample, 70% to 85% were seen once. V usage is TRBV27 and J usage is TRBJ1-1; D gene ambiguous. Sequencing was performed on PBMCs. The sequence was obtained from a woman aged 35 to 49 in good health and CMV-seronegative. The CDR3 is CASSLSVEGNTEAFF. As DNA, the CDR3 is TGTGCCAGCAGTTTATCGGTGGAGGGAAACACTGAAGCTTTCTTT.